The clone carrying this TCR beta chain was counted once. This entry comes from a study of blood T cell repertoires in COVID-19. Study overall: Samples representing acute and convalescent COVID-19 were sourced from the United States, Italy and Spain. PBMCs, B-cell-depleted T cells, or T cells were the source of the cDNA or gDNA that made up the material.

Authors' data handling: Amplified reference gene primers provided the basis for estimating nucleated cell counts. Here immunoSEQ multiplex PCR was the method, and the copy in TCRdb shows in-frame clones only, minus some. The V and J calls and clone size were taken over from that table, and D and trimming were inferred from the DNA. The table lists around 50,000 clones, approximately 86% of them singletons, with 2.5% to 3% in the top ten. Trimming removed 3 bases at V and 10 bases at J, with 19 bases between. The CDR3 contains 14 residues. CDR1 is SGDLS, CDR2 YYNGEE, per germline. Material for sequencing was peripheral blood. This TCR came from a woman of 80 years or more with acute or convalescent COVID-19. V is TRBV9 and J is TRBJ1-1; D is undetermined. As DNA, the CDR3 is TGTGCCAGCAGCGCCGGAGGACGGGCGGTTAGAGCTTTCTTT. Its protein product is CASSAGGRAVRAFF.